Each of the 12 T cell receptor beta chains below was sequenced from the same sample in a study of STAT3 mutations in large granular lymphocyte leukemia (dated by TCRdb to the late 2010s). Study-level results and caveats: All T-LGLL patients had at least one immunodominant TCRbeta clonotype, and roughly half had multiple immunodominant subclonotypes.

Library creation used the immunoSEQ multiplex PCR assay. TCRdb took this table from immuneACCESS and kept in-frame rearrangements with V and J called. Such tables lack part of the clones; where checked against another copy, unresolved V genes explain under half of the gap, and the rest is unexplained. A total of 15,000 to 20,000 clones appear in this sample, approximately 85% of them only once. The ten largest make up approximately 8.1% of the sample. Their antigen targets remain unknown. The source material was peripheral blood mononuclear cells. The receptors shown here come from a man between 45 and 60 years old with T-cell large granular lymphocyte leukemia. Some clones in this sample may be carry-over from other donors' samples. The age is the age at diagnosis.

The chain has TRBV9 and TRBJ1-2; 7 positions match TRBD1. This CDR3 is built from 15 residues. The junction had 9 bases not matched to a gene; V was cut back by 0 bases and J by 7 bases. Germline-derived CDR1 and CDR2 are SGDLS and YYNGEE. CDR3 residues: CASSVDNRGLGGYTF. In DNA form, the CDR3 reads TGTGCCAGCAGCGTAGATAACAGGGGTTTAGGTGGCTACACCTTC.

This chain uses TRBV28 with TRBJ2-3; D ambiguous. Per the germline V gene, CDR1 is MDHEN and CDR2 is SYDVKM. V was shortened by 7 bases and J by 1 base, with 9 bases between the two germline ends. The CDR3 extends over 13 amino acids. The CDR3 region has the DNA TGTGCCAGCAATCTGGATGGCACAGATACGCAGTATTTT. Encoded protein: CASNLDGTDTQYF.

The V and J genes are TRBV25-1 and TRBJ2-1, with 9 bases matching TRBD2. V shed 5 bases, J shed 8 bases, and the junction held 19 bases outside the gene matches. From germline, CDR1 is MGHDK and CDR2 SYGVNS. The CDR3 totals 18 residues. The chain's CDR3 is CASSTLGGGRAIGDEQFF. Written as DNA, the CDR3 is TGTGCCAGCAGTACACTCGGGGGCGGGAGGGCCATTGGCGATGAGCAGTTCTTC.

This chain joins TRBV7-9 and TRBJ2-2, with TRBD1 matching 7 bases. Germline-derived CDR1 and CDR2 are SEHNR and FQNEAQ (reference sequence). This CDR3 comprises 15 residues. With 6 bases clipped from V and 2 bases from J, the junction kept 6 bases outside the gene matches. Here the CDR3 DNA reads TGTGCCAGCAGACACCGGGACAGCAACACCGGGGAGCTGTTTTTT. This gives the protein CASRHRDSNTGELFF.

The V call is TRBV15, the J call TRBJ2-4; 9 positions agree with TRBD1. CDR1 and CDR2 (germline): LNHNV, YYDKDF (reference sequence). The length of the CDR3 is 13 residues. V shed 9 bases and J 3 bases; nucleotides not matched to a gene: 3. The CDR3 DNA follows: TGTGCCACTAGGACAGGGGACAAAAACATTCAGTACTTC. Encoded protein: CATRTGDKNIQYF.

This rearrangement joins TRBV28 to TRBJ2-3, with D unclear. Trimming took off 8 bases at V and 1 base at J, with 7 bases between the two ends. From germline, CDR1 is MDHEN and CDR2 SYDVKM. The CDR3 totals 12 residues. The CDR3 protein is CASDRGTDTQYF. The CDR3 DNA reads as TGTGCCAGCGACCGGGGCACAGATACGCAGTATTTT.

The chain couples TRBV7-3 to TRBJ1-1; weak D call: TRBD1 (5 bases). This CDR3 spans 16 amino acids. Germline-derived CDR1 and CDR2 are SGHTA and FQGTGA. V was trimmed by 2 bases and J by 0 bases, leaving 13 bases between them. The CDR3 region has the DNA TGTGCCAGCAGCTTAGATGGGGGAACGATGAACACTGAAGCTTTCTTT. Its translation is CASSLDGGTMNTEAFF.

This clone came up a few times. The gene calls are TRBV6-4 and TRBJ2-2; unclear D gene. Germline V gives CDR1 MRHNA, CDR2 SNTAGT. Trimming shortened V by 3 bases and J by 8 bases, and 7 bases separated the two germline ends. CDR3 length: 12 residues. CDR3 nucleotides: TGTGCCAGCAGTGAATCGACAGGGGAGCTGTTTTTT. The encoded protein is CASSESTGELFF.

The genes are TRBV10-2 and TRBJ2-1; no reliable D call. V gave up 11 bases and J gave up 7 bases, with 18 bases separating them. There are 13 residues in the CDR3. Germline V gives CDR1 WSHSY, CDR2 SAAADI. In DNA form, the CDR3 reads TGCGCCCCGGCGCCCGGTCTACAGAATGAGCAGTTCTTC. It translates to CAPAPGLQNEQFF.

V and J are TRBV5-6 and TRBJ2-7; 7 bases line up with TRBD2. In germline, CDR1 is SGHDT, CDR2 YYEEEE. The J segment lost 3 bases and the V segment lost 4 bases, leaving 7 bases of the junction unmatched. CDR3 length equals 14 residues. CDR3 region: CASSPGTGGYEQYF. CDR3 nucleotide sequence: TGTGCCAGCAGCCCTGGAACGGGAGGCTACGAGCAGTACTTC.

Judged by abundance, this clone is medium-sized (0.01 to 0.1%). The V gene is TRBV6-1, the J gene TRBJ1-5, with D tentatively TRBD1 (6 bases). The CDR3 is 17 amino acids. V was trimmed by 3 bases and J by 6 bases, leaving 21 bases between them. Germline CDR1 is MNHNS and CDR2 is SASEGT. CDR3 protein: CASSDIIRGGEGQPQHF. The DNA of the CDR3 is TGTGCCAGCAGTGACATTATCCGGGGGGGCGAGGGTCAGCCCCAGCATTTT.

The chain has TRBV27 and TRBJ2-7, with 9 bases identical to TRBD1. The CDR3 extends over 14 amino acids. Losses at the gene ends were 10 bases for V and 2 bases for J; bases not matched to a gene: 9. The germline V gene encodes CDR1 MNHEY and CDR2 SMNVEV (reference sequence). The CDR3 DNA reads TGTGCCACCAGAGCACAGGGGGCCCCCTACGAGCAGTACTTC. It codes for CATRAQGAPYEQYF.